Below, one T cell receptor beta chain is given with its context. This table comes from immunoSEQ multiplex PCR, and its TCRdb copy is limited to in-frame clones, with some not included. This sample has fewer than 250,000 clones, with 84% found just once. This sample was included in a study of blood T cell repertoires in COVID-19. The CDR3 extends over 12 amino acids. In germline, CDR1 is MDHEN, CDR2 SYDVKM. Trimming removed 4 bases from V and 7 bases from J, with 10 bases in between. V is TRBV28 and J is TRBJ1-2, with no clear D. The sequence was obtained from a man aged 25 to 40 with active or convalescent COVID-19. The sample taken for sequencing was peripheral blood. DNA of the CDR3: TGTGCCAGCAGTTCAGGTCTACTTGGCTACACCTTC. Translated, it gives CASSSGLLGYTF.